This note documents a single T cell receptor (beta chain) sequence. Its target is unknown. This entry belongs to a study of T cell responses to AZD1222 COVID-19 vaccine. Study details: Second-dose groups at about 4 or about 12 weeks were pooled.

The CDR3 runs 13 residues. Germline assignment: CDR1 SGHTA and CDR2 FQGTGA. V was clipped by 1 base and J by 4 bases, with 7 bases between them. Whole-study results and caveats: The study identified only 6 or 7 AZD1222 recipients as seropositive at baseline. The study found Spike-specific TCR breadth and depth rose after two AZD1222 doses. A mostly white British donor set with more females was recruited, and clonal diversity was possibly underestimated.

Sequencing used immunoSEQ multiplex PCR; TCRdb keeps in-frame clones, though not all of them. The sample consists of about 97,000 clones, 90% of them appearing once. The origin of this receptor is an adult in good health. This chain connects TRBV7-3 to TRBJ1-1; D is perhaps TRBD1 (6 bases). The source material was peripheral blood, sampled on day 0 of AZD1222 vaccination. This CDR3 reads CASSLKGGTEAFF. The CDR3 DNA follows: TGTGCCAGCAGCTTAAAAGGGGGCACTGAAGCTTTCTTT. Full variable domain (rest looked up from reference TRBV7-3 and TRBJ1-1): GAGVSQTPSNKVTEKGKYVELRCDPISGHTALYWYRQSLGQGPEFLIYFQGTGAADDSGLPNDRFFAVRPEGSVSTLKIQRTERGDSAVYLCASSLKGGTEAFFGQGTRLTVV.